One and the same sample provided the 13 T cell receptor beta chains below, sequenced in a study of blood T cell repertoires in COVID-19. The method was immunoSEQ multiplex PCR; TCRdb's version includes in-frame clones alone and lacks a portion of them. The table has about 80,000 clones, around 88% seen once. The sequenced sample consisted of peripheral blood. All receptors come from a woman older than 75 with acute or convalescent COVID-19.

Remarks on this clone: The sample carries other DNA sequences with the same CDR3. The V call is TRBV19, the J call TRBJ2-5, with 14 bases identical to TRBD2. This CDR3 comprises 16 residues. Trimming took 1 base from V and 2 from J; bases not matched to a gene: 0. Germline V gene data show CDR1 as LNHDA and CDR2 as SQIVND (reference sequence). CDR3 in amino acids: CASSIGLAGGQETQYF. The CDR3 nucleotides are TGTGCCAGTAGTATAGGACTAGCGGGAGGGCAAGAGACCCAGTACTTC.

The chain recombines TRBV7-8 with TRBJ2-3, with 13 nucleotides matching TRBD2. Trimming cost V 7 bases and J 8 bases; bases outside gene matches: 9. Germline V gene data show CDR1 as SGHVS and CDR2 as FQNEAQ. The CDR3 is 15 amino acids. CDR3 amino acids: CASISTSGRFATQYF. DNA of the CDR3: TGTGCCAGCATATCGACTAGCGGGAGGTTTGCTACGCAGTATTTT.

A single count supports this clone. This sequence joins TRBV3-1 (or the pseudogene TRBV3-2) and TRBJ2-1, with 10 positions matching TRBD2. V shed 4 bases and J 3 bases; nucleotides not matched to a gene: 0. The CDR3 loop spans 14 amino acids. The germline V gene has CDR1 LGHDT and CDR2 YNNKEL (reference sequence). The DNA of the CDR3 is TGTGCCAGCAGCCCTAGCGGGAGCTACAATGAGCAGTTCTTC. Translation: CASSPSGSYNEQFF.

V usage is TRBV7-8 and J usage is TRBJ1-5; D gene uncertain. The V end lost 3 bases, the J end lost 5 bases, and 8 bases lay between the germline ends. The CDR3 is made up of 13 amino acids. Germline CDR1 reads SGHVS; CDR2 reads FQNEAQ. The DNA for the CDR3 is TGTGCCAGCAGCTTGGGCCTGGATCAGCCCCAGCATTTT. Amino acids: CASSLGLDQPQHF. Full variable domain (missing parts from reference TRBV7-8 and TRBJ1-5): GAGVSQSPRYKVAKRGQDVALRCDPISGHVSLFWYQQALGQGPEFLTYFQNEAQLDKSGLPSDRFFAERPEGSVSTLKIQRTQQEDSAVYLCASSLGLDQPQHFGDGTRLSIL.

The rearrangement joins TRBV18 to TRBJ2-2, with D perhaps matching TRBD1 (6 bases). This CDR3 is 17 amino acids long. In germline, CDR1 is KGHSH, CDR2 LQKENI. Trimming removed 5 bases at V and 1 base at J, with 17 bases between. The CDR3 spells CASSSLLSRGNTGELFF. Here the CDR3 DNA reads TGTGCCAGCTCATCCTTGTTAAGCAGGGGGAACACCGGGGAGCTGTTTTTT.

The CDR3 DNA sequence: TGCGCCAGCAGCCGAGCGACAGGGGGCCCGTATGGCTACACCTTC. Encoded protein: CASSRATGGPYGYTF. The chain is built from TRBV5-1 and TRBJ1-2; the match to TRBD1 covers 10 bases. The CDR3 runs 15 residues. Germline V gene lookup returns CDR1 SGHRS and CDR2 YFSETQ. V dropped 4 bases and J dropped 5; count of bases not matched to a gene: 8. Supplemented by reference TRBV5-1 and TRBJ1-2, the full variable domain reads KAGVTQTPRYLIKTRGQQVTLSCSPISGHRSVSWYQQTPGQGLQFLFEYFSETQRNKGNFPGRFSGRQFSNSRSEMNVSTLELGDSALYLCASSRATGGPYGYTFGSGTRLTVV.

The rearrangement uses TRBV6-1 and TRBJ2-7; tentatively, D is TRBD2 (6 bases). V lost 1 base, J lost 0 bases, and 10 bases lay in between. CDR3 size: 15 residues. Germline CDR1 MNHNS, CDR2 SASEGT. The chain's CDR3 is CASSEGHSGSYEQYF. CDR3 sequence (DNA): TGTGCCAGCAGTGAAGGTCATAGCGGCTCCTACGAGCAGTACTTC.

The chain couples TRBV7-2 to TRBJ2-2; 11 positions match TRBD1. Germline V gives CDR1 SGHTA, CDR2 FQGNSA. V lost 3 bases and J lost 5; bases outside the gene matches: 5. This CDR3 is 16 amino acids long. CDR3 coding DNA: TGTGCCAGCAGCTTCCCGGGACAGGGGGAGACCGGGGAGCTGTTTTTT. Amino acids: CASSFPGQGETGELFF.

The CDR3 loop reads CASSLHTDTQYF. In DNA form, the CDR3 reads TGTGCCAGCAGTTTACATACAGATACGCAGTATTTT. The rearrangement links TRBV12-3 or TRBV12-4 to TRBJ2-3, with D unresolved. The CDR3 is made up of 12 amino acids. The V end lost 2 bases, the J end lost 3 bases, and 3 bases lay between the germline ends.

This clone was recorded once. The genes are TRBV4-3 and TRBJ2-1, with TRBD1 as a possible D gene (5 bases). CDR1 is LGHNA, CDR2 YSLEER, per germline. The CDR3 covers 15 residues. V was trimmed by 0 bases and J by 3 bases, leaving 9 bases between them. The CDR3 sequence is CASSQDTQGYNEQFF. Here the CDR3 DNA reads TGCGCCAGCAGCCAAGATACCCAGGGCTACAATGAGCAGTTCTTC.

The CDR3 DNA is TGTGCCAGCAGTTTAAGTAGCGGGGGCCTGTCGGATACGCAGTATTTT. As protein: CASSLSSGGLSDTQYF. The V and J genes are TRBV27 and TRBJ2-3, with 9 nucleotides matching TRBD2. There are 16 residues in the CDR3. Germline V gene sequence: CDR1 MNHEY, CDR2 SMNVEV (reference sequence). V trimming: 2 bases; J trimming: 6 bases; junction bases outside the gene matches: 9.

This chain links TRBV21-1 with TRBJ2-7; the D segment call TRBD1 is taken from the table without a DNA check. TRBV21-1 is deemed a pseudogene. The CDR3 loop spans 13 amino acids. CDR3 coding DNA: TGTGCCAGCAACCTGACAGGGGGCTACGAGCAGTACTTC. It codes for CASNLTGGYEQYF.

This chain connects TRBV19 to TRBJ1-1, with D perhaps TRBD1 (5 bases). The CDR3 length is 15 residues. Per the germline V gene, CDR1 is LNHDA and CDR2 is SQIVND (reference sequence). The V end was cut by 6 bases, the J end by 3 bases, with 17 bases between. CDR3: CASRIGAGRDTEAFF. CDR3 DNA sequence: TGTGCCAGTAGGATCGGGGCAGGGAGGGACACTGAAGCTTTCTTT.